This TCR beta chain comes out of a study of OX40 agonist ivuxolimab in advanced cancers. Overall study context: At 0.01 to 10 mg/kg, ivuxolimab was administered intravenously to patients every 2 weeks. Those treated in dose escalation had hepatocellular carcinoma, melanoma, renal cell cancer or head and neck cancer.

Study-wide results and caveats: At 0.1 to 3.0 mg/kg and by week 6, clonal expansion occurred in CD4+ and CD8+ blood T cells.

V was pared by 7 bases and J by 4 bases, with 16 bases between. This CDR3 is built from 14 residues. From germline, CDR1 is ENHRY and CDR2 SYGVKD. Regarding this clone: The antigen is not known.

Only in-frame clones appear in the TCRdb table, and some are missing; sequencing was by immunoSEQ multiplex PCR. The data contain some 58,000 clones, roughly 80% of them seen just once; the ten biggest clones take up 3.5% to 4%. This TCR was sampled from an adult with an advanced solid tumor such as melanoma, head and neck, liver or kidney cancer. The input for sequencing was CD4+ or CD8+ T cells sorted from blood, taken in a trial of the OX40 agonist ivuxolimab. The chain employs TRBV10-3 and TRBJ1-1; the D gene is possibly TRBD1 (5 bases). The CDR3 loop is CAITEIWRGTEAFF. CDR3 in DNA: TGTGCCATCACAGAGATCTGGAGGGGCACTGAAGCTTTCTTT.